This TCR beta chain came from a study of cytomegalovirus exposure and HLA in healthy donors. Findings and limits, study-wide: Reportedly, diagnosis of cytomegalovirus status by the classifier showed high specificity and sensitivity.

Researchers ran the PCR with 60 Vbeta and 13 Jbeta primers. TCRdb keeps only in-frame clones here, not all; method: immunoSEQ multiplex PCR. Recorded for this sample: 80,000 to 100,000 clones. With respect to this clone: Its specificity is unknown.

The TCR was taken from a man aged 50-60 years in good health and CMV-seronegative. The sequencing sample was made of PBMCs.

The CDR3 DNA is TGTGCCAGCAGCCAAGGCGGGGCTAGGCAGTTCTTC. Amino acids: CASSQGGARQFF. This rearrangement joins TRBV14 to TRBJ2-1; perhaps TRBD2 as D (6 bases). Germline V gene lookup returns CDR1 SGHDN and CDR2 FVKESK. The CDR3 spans 12 residues. The V gene lost 1 base and the J gene lost 12 bases, with 10 bases spanning the gap.